A selection of T cell receptor beta chains follows, all from one sample in a study of shared clonotypes between healthy human individuals. The protocol was immunoSEQ multiplex PCR, while the TCRdb copy is restricted to in-frame clones and leaves out a portion. The table lists around 690,000 clones, roughly 87% of them singletons. Input material: memory CD8+ T cells from PBMCs. The receptors stem from a man younger than 30 in good health. Some clones in this sample may be carry-over from other donors' samples. The CDR3 runs from the conserved cysteine through the conserved F or W. A D gene is named only where the DNA matches it firmly.

V gene: TRBV11-2; D gene: TRBD2; J gene: TRBJ2-1; CDR3 protein: CASSLGREAYNEQFF; CDR3 DNA: TGTGCCAGCAGCTTAGGACGGGAGGCTTACAATGAGCAGTTCTTC
V gene: TRBV19; D gene: .; J gene: TRBJ1-5; CDR3 protein: CASSMGGGTQHF; CDR3 DNA: TGTGCCAGTAGTATGGGAGGAGGGACCCAGCATTTT
V gene: TRBV4-1; D gene: TRBD1; J gene: TRBJ1-3; CDR3 protein: CASSQDRNPGNTIYF; CDR3 DNA: TGCGCCAGCAGCCAGGACAGGAACCCAGGAAACACCATATATTTT
V gene: TRBV2; D gene: .; J gene: TRBJ2-7; CDR3 protein: CASEDSRTIRYEQYF; CDR3 DNA: TGTGCCAGTGAGGACAGTCGCACAATTCGCTACGAGCAGTACTTC
V gene: TRBV7-9; D gene: .; J gene: TRBJ2-1; CDR3 protein: CASSSRDTAYNEQFF; CDR3 DNA: TGTGCCAGCAGCTCCCGGGATACGGCCTACAATGAGCAGTTCTTC
V gene: TRBV10-1; D gene: TRBD2; J gene: TRBJ2-3; CDR3 protein: CASSFSREGLDTQYF; CDR3 DNA: TGCGCCAGCTCCTTCTCGCGGGAGGGTCTAGATACGCAGTATTTT
V gene: TRBV4-1; D gene: .; J gene: TRBJ2-7; CDR3 protein: CASSRNGPSEQYF; CDR3 DNA: TGCGCCAGCAGCCGCAACGGACCTTCGGAGCAGTACTTC
V gene: TRBV7-9; D gene: .; J gene: TRBJ1-1; CDR3 protein: CASSHSTPGITEAFF; CDR3 DNA: TGTGCCAGCAGCCATTCCACCCCAGGAATCACTGAAGCTTTCTTT
V gene: TRBV27; D gene: .; J gene: TRBJ2-1; CDR3 protein: CASRPSVTFRQFF; CDR3 DNA: TGTGCCAGCAGGCCTAGCGTGACATTCCGGCAGTTCTTC
V gene: TRBV10-3; D gene: .; J gene: TRBJ2-7; CDR3 protein: CAIRTQGEDPDEQYF; CDR3 DNA: TGTGCCATCAGGACACAGGGAGAGGACCCCGACGAGCAGTACTTC
V gene: TRBV6-6; D gene: .; J gene: TRBJ2-4; CDR3 protein: CASSYTGTDQRYF; CDR3 DNA: TGTGCCAGCAGTTACACAGGGACCGATCAACGGTACTTC
V gene: TRBV28; D gene: TRBD2; J gene: TRBJ2-1; CDR3 protein: CASSLSSGRAYNEQFF; CDR3 DNA: TGTGCCAGCAGTTTAAGTAGCGGGAGAGCTTACAATGAGCAGTTCTTC
V gene: TRBV13; D gene: TRBD1; J gene: TRBJ2-5; CDR3 protein: CASSPWTGGASGGETQYF; CDR3 DNA: TGTGCCAGCAGCCCTTGGACAGGGGGCGCTTCCGGAGGAGAGACCCAGTACTTC
V gene: TRBV7-6; D gene: TRBD1; J gene: TRBJ2-7; CDR3 protein: CASSLDETGTYEQYF; CDR3 DNA: TGTGCCAGCAGCTTAGATGAGACAGGGACCTACGAGCAGTACTTC